This TCR beta chain was recorded in a study of radiation and T cells in renal cell carcinoma. About the study: Nephrectomy followed 15 Gy stereotactic body radiation by 4 weeks.

Profiling relied on immunoSEQ multiplex PCR, and the TCRdb table lists in-frame clones only, not all of them. The profile shows tens of thousands of clones, 82% of them singletons. Time point indicated: baseline pretreatment blood. The treatment here: 15 Gy SBRT to primary tumor, nephrectomy 4 weeks later. Germline loops: CDR1 SGHVS, CDR2 FQNEAQ. The CDR3 runs 14 residues. V lost 1 base, J lost 0 bases, and 5 bases lay in between. This clonotype originated in a man in his 60s with renal cell carcinoma. Sample: blood, taken from a patient whose treatment included radiotherapy and nephrectomy. The chain joins TRBV7-8 to TRBJ2-3; D is uncertain. This CDR3 reads CASSLEDSTDTQYF. CDR3 in DNA: TGTGCCAGCAGCTTAGAAGACAGCACAGATACGCAGTATTTT.